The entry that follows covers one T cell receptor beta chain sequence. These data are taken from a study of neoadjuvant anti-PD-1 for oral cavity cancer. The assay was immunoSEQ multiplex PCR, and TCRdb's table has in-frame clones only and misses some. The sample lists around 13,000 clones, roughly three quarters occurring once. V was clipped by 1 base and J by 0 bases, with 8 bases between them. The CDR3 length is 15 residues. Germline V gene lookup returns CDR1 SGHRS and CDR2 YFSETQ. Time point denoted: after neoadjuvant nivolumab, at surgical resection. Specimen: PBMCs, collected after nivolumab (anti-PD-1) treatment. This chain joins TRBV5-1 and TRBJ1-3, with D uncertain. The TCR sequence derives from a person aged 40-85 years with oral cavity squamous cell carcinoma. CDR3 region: CASSLYRNSGNTIYF. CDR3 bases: TGCGCCAGCAGCTTGTACAGAAACTCTGGAAACACCATATATTTT.